Sequencing of this TCR beta chain was carried out in a study of immune evolution from preneoplasia to lung adenocarcinoma. The V gene lost 0 bases and the J gene lost 4 bases, with 1 base spanning the gap. CDR3 length: 12 amino acids. CDR1 is MDHEN and CDR2 is SYDVKM in the germline V gene. Notes on the study in general: From normal lung to invasive adenocarcinoma, top clone frequencies appeared to decrease. T cell clonality was higher in KRAS-mutant than EGFR-mutant or wild-type nodules.

The table came from immunoSEQ multiplex PCR; TCRdb's copy has only in-frame clones and leaves some out. In the table there are around 6,000 clones, around 79% of which are singletons. With regard to this clone: Its antigen is undetermined.

Two lung cancer pathologists independently confirmed each histologic diagnosis. Nucleic acids came from premalignant or tumor cells enriched by macro-dissection. Sequenced: FFPE minimally invasive lung adenocarcinoma tissue. This TCR came from a person aged 55-80 years with lung adenocarcinoma. The chain uses TRBV28 and TRBJ1-3; D call uncertain. CDR3 coding DNA: TGTGCCAGCAGTTTATGGGGAAACACCATATATTTT. Protein: CASSLWGNTIYF. Full variable domain (rest looked up from reference TRBV28 and TRBJ1-3): DVKVTQSSRYLVKRTGEKVFLECVQDMDHENMFWYRQDPGLGLRLIYFSYDVKMKEKGDIPEGYSVSREKKERFSLILESASTNQTSMYLCASSLWGNTIYFGEGSWLTVV.